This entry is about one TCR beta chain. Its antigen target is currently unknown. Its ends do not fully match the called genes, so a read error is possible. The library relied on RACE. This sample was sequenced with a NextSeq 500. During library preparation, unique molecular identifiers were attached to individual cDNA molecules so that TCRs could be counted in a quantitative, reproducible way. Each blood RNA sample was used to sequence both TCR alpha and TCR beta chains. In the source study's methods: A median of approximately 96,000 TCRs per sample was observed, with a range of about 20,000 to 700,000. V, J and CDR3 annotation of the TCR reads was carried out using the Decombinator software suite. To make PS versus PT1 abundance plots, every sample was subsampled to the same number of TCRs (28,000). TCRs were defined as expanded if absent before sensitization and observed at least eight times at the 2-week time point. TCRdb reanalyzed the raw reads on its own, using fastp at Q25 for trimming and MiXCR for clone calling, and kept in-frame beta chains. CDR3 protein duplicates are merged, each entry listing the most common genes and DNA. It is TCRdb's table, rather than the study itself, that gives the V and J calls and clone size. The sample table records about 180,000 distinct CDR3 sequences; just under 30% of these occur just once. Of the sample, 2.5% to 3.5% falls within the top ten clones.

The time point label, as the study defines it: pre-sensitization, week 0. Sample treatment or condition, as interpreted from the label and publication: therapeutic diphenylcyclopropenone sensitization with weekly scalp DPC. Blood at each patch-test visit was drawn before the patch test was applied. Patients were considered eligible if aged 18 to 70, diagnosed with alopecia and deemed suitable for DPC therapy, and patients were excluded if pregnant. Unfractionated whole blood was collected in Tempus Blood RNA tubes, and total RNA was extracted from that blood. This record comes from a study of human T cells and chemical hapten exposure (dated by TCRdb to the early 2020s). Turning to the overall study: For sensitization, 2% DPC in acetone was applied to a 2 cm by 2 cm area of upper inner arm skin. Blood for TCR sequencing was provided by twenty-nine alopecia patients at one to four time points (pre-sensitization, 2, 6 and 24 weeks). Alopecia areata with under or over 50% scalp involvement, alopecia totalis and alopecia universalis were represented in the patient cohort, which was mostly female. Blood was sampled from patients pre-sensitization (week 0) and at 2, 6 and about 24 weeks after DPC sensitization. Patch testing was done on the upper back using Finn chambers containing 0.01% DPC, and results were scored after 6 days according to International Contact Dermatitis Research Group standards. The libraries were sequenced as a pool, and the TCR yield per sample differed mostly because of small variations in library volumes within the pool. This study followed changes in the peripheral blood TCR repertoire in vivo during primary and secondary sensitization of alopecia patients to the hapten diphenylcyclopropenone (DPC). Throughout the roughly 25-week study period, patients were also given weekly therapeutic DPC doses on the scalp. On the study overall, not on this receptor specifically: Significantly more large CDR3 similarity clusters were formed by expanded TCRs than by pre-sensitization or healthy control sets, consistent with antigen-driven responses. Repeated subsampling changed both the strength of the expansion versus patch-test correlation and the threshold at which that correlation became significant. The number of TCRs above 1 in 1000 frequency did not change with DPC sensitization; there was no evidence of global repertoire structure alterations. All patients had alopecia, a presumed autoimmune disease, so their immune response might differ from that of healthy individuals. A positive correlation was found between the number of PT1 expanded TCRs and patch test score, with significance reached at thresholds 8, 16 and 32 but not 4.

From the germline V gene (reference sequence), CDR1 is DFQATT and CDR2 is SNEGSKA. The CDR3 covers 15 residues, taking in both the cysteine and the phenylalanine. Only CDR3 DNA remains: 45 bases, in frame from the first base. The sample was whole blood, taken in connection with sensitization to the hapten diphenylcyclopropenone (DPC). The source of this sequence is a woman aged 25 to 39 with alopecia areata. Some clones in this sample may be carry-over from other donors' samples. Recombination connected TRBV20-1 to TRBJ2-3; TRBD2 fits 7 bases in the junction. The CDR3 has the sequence CSASPGRRSTDTQYF. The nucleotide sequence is TGCAGTGCTAGCCCCGGGAGGCGCAGCACAGACACGCAGTATTTT.